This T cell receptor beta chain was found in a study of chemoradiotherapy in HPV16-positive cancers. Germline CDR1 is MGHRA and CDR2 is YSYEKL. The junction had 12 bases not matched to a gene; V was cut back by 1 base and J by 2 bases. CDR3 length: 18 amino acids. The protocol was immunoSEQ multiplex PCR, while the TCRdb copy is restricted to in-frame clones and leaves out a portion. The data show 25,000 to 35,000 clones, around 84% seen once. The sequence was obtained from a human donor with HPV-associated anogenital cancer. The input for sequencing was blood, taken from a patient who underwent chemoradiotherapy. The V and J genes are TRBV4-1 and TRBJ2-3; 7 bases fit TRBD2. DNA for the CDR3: TGCGCCAGCAGCCAAGGAATACAGACTAGCCCGGACACAGATACGCAGTATTTT. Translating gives CASSQGIQTSPDTDTQYF.